The clone carrying this T cell receptor beta chain was detected once. This specimen comes from a study of siplizumab effects on memory and regulatory T cells. Assay: immunoSEQ multiplex PCR; the TCRdb copy retains only in-frame clones and omits some. This table has about 72,000 clones, under 95% appearing once. The sample taken for sequencing was CD8+ T cells sorted from blood. This clonotype was obtained from a human donor in good health.

CDR3 coding DNA: TGTGCCAGCAGTTCTATAGCGGGGGCCCCCTACAATGAGCAGTTCTTC. Its translation: CASSSIAGAPYNEQFF. V is TRBV27 and J is TRBJ2-1; the match to TRBD2 covers 9 bases. With 4 bases clipped from V and 2 bases from J, the junction kept 6 bases outside the gene matches. Germline lookup yields CDR1 MNHEY and CDR2 SMNVEV (reference sequence). The CDR3 is 16 amino acids.